This entry lists 21 T cell receptor beta chains sequenced from one sample in a study of graft-versus-host responses after intestinal transplantation. These receptors have no known antigen. This table comes from immunoSEQ multiplex PCR, and its TCRdb copy is limited to in-frame clones, with some not included. The table includes about 90,000 clones, 80% to 95% detected once. The sequences come from unstimulated CD4+ T cells sorted from spleen or lymph node cells, collected before intestinal transplant. The receptors come from a human donor who received an intestinal transplant.

V and J are TRBV30 and TRBJ2-4; D is possibly TRBD1 (5 bases). Looked up from germline, CDR1 is GTSNPN and CDR2 is SVGIG (reference sequence). This CDR3 is built from 15 residues. V was clipped by 0 bases and J by 3 bases, with 12 bases between them. DNA of the CDR3: TGTGCCTGGAGTGTAGGATTACAGGTCAAAAACATTCAGTACTTC. Encoded protein: CAWSVGLQVKNIQYF.

The chain links TRBV7-3 to TRBJ2-7; D gene uncertain. V lost 4 bases and J lost 3, with 10 bases in between. This CDR3 contains 13 residues. Germline values: CDR1 SGHTA, CDR2 FQGTGA. Here the CDR3 reads CASSSQPGYEQYF. CDR3 nucleotide sequence: TGTGCCAGCAGCTCCCAACCGGGCTACGAGCAGTACTTC.

V is TRBV6-6 and J is TRBJ2-1; 8 nucleotides match TRBD2. The CDR3 length is 16 residues. Germline assignment: CDR1 MNHNY and CDR2 SVGAGI (reference sequence). With 0 bases clipped from V and 4 bases from J, the junction kept 5 bases outside the gene matches. The CDR3 spells CASSYSFASGYNEQFF. The DNA of the CDR3 is TGTGCCAGCAGTTACTCCTTCGCTAGCGGGTACAATGAGCAGTTCTTC.

This clone occurred a few times. The V and J genes are TRBV5-6 and TRBJ2-3; 7 bases line up with TRBD2. The CDR3 covers 17 residues. Germline values: CDR1 SGHDT, CDR2 YYEEEE. V lost 2 bases and J lost 5; bases outside the gene matches: 14. The DNA of the CDR3 is TGTGCCAGCAGCTTTGGCCGGGGCGGGAGCGTCGGAGATACGCAGTATTTT. This translates into CASSFGRGGSVGDTQYF. The variable domain in full, with the rest retrieved from reference TRBV5-6 and TRBJ2-3, is DAGVTQSPTHLIKTRGQQVTLRCSPKSGHDTVSWYQQALGQGPQFIFQYYEEEERQRGNFPDRFSGHQFPNYSSELNVNALLLGDSALYLCASSFGRGGSVGDTQYFGPGTRLTVL.

The chain carries TRBV6-5 and TRBJ1-1; D unresolved. V lost 5 bases, J lost 5 bases, and 12 bases lay in between. CDR1 MNHEY and CDR2 SVGAGI come from the germline V gene. This CDR3 spans 13 amino acids. CDR3 sequence (DNA): TGTGCCAGCAGTCGCTCAGGTGGGACTGAAGCTTTCTTT. Translating it yields CASSRSGGTEAFF.

The chain carries TRBV11-2 and TRBJ1-2; possible D gene TRBD1, 5 bases. CDR3 length: 16 amino acids. Germline values: CDR1 SGHAT, CDR2 FQNNGV. V was pared by 3 bases and J by 0 bases, with 14 bases between. As DNA, the CDR3 is TGTGCCAGCAGCTTCCAGGGCGGGAGAGCTAACTATGGCTACACCTTC. The encoded protein is CASSFQGGRANYGYTF.

This rearrangement joins TRBV5-6 to TRBJ1-6; tentative D call: TRBD1 (5 bases). CDR3 length: 14 residues. The germline CDR1 and CDR2 sequences are SGHDT and YYEEEE. Trimming removed 0 bases at V and 10 bases at J, with 11 bases between. The CDR3 sequence: CASSLVMGESPLHF. Here the CDR3 DNA reads TGTGCCAGCAGCTTGGTTATGGGGGAATCACCCCTCCACTTT.

CDR3 sequence (DNA): TGTGCCAGCAGTTACCGCCACTCTGGGGCCAACGTCCTGACTTTC. Amino acids: CASSYRHSGANVLTF. V usage is TRBV6-6 and J usage is TRBJ2-6, with unresolved D. Trimming cost V 2 bases and J 0 bases, with 5 bases left between them. Per germline, CDR1 MNHNY and CDR2 SVGAGI (reference sequence). This CDR3 has 15 residues.

The chain uses TRBV19 and TRBJ1-4, with D unresolved. CDR1 and CDR2 from the germline V gene are LNHDA and SQIVND (reference sequence). The CDR3 contains 14 residues. V was trimmed by 10 bases and J by 2 bases, leaving 14 bases between them. Written as DNA, the CDR3 is TGTGCCACCTCCGGGAGCAGGACTAATGAAAAACTGTTTTTT. Translation gives CATSGSRTNEKLFF.

This sequence joins TRBV7-2 and TRBJ1-1; D not certain. Trimming took 0 bases from V and 1 from J, leaving 12 bases between them. The CDR3 is 16 amino acids. Germline assignment: CDR1 SGHTA and CDR2 FQGNSA. The chain's CDR3 is CASSLAWLYGNTEAFF. CDR3 coding DNA: TGTGCCAGCAGCTTAGCGTGGCTTTACGGGAACACTGAAGCTTTCTTT.

This clone has only a few counts. The gene calls are TRBV27 and TRBJ1-3, with a tentative D call TRBD1 (5 bases). The germline V and J ends were trimmed by 2 bases and 5 bases, with 10 bases remaining between them. The germline gives CDR1 MNHEY, CDR2 SMNVEV (reference sequence). The CDR3 sequence is 14 residues long. The CDR3 DNA reads as TGTGCCAGCAGTTTAACCAGGGCGAGAAACACCATATATTTT. Its translation is CASSLTRARNTIYF.

The chain has TRBV10-1 and TRBJ1-2, with 10 nucleotides matching TRBD1. V gave up 7 bases and J gave up 8 bases; unmatched junction bases: 7. The CDR3 contains 13 residues. Germline-derived CDR1 and CDR2 are WNHNN and SYGVQD (reference sequence). The CDR3 DNA reads as TGCGCCAGCAAGGACAGGGGGGGCCCCGGCTACACCTTC. Protein: CASKDRGGPGYTF.

V and J are TRBV4-1 and TRBJ2-4; the D is unclear. The CDR3 has 14 residues. Looked up from germline, CDR1 is MGHRA and CDR2 is YSYEKL. V was cut by 2 bases and J by 6 bases, with 11 bases left in between. CDR3 bases: TGCGCCAGCAGCCAAAGTAGTCTCCCAAACATTCAGTACTTC. As protein: CASSQSSLPNIQYF.

The rearrangement joins TRBV19 to TRBJ2-1; 11 positions agree with TRBD2. CDR3 length: 16 amino acids. The trim removed 6 bases at V and 3 bases at J, leaving 7 bases unmatched. Germline CDR1 and CDR2: LNHDA and SQIVND (reference sequence). CDR3 DNA: TGTGCCAGTAGCCATACTAGCGGGAGACTCTACAATGAGCAGTTCTTC. It is translated as CASSHTSGRLYNEQFF.

The rearrangement links TRBV10-3 to TRBJ1-1, with 12 bases aligning to TRBD1. The V gene end was trimmed by 7 bases and the J gene end by 4 bases; junction bases not matched to a gene: 10. The V gene's germline CDR1 is ENHRY and CDR2 SYGVKD. This CDR3 has 16 amino acids. The CDR3 coding sequence is TGTGCCATCACCCGGGACAGGGGGCGCGGGGGCACTGAAGCTTTCTTT. Amino acid sequence: CAITRDRGRGGTEAFF.

The J gene is TRBJ2-3, the V gene TRBV19, with 15 positions matching TRBD2. Germline loops: CDR1 LNHDA, CDR2 SQIVND (reference sequence). V lost 3 bases, J lost 3 bases, and 1 base stayed unmatched. The CDR3 has 16 amino acids. This CDR3 reads CASSMGTSGRTDTQYF. The CDR3 region has the DNA TGTGCCAGTAGTATGGGGACTAGCGGGAGGACAGATACGCAGTATTTT.

This clone was found once. The chain couples TRBV5-6 to TRBJ1-2, with a possible D match to TRBD1 (5 bases). V lost 0 bases, J lost 5 bases, and 11 bases lay in between. CDR3 length: 14 amino acids. Germline V gene data show CDR1 as SGHDT and CDR2 as YYEEEE. The CDR3 loop reads CASSLVTVIYGYTF. DNA of the CDR3: TGTGCCAGCAGCTTGGTGACAGTAATTTATGGCTACACCTTC.

This chain links TRBV5-1 with TRBJ2-1; TRBD2 matches at 14 bases. Germline-derived CDR1 and CDR2 are SGHRS and YFSETQ. With 4 bases clipped from V and 1 base from J, the junction kept 4 bases outside the gene matches. CDR3 length equals 17 residues. CDR3 DNA: TGCGCCAGCAGCGTGGGACTAGCGGGGGTTTCCTACAATGAGCAGTTCTTC. It codes for CASSVGLAGVSYNEQFF. Full variable domain (outside the CDR3, taken from reference TRBV5-1 and TRBJ2-1): KAGVTQTPRYLIKTRGQQVTLSCSPISGHRSVSWYQQTPGQGLQFLFEYFSETQRNKGNFPGRFSGRQFSNSRSEMNVSTLELGDSALYLCASSVGLAGVSYNEQFFGPGTRLTVL.

The chain is built from TRBV6-1 and TRBJ2-5, with 8 bases that match TRBD1. V trimming: 5 bases; J trimming: 4 bases; junction bases outside the gene matches: 6. The CDR3 is 14 residues long. CDR1 is MNHNS and CDR2 is SASEGT in the germline V gene. CDR3 nucleotide sequence: TGTGCCAGCAGTTCCAGGACAGGGAGAGAGACCCAGTACTTC. Encoded protein: CASSSRTGRETQYF.

This chain uses TRBV11-2 with TRBJ2-2, with TRBD1 identical over 10 bases. Germline V lookup: CDR1 SGHAT, CDR2 FQNNGV. V shed 5 bases and J 5 bases; nucleotides not matched to a gene: 5. This CDR3 contains 15 residues. The CDR3 region has the DNA TGTGCCAGCAGCCCGGGACAGGGGAAGACCGGGGAGCTGTTTTTT. It is translated as CASSPGQGKTGELFF.

The chain has TRBV7-9 and TRBJ2-1; 7 bases are a match to TRBD2. The CDR3 contains 15 residues. Germline assignment: CDR1 SEHNR and CDR2 FQNEAQ (reference sequence). Unmatched junction bases numbered 10, after V lost 5 bases and J lost 6 bases. In DNA, the CDR3 is TGTGCCAGCAGCCCCAGGGAGGGAGGTTCCAATGAGCAGTTCTTC. Translating gives CASSPREGGSNEQFF. Complete variable domain (other parts from reference TRBV7-9 and TRBJ2-1): DTGVSQNPRHKITKRGQNVTFRCDPISEHNRLYWYRQTLGQGPEFLTYFQNEAQLEKSRLLSDRFSAERPKGSFSTLEIQRTEQGDSAMYLCASSPREGGSNEQFFGPGTRLTVL.